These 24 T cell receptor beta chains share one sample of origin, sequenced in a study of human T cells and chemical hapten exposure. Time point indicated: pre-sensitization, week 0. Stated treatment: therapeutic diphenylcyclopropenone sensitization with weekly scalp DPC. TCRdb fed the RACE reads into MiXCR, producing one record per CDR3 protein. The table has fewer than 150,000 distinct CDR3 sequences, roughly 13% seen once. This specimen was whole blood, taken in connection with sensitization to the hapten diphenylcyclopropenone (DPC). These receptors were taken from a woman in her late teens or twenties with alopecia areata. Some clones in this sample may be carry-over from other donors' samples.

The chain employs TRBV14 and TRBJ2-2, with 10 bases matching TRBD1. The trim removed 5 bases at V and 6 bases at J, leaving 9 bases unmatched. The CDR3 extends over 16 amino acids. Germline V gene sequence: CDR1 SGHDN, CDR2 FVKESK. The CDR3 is CASSSRQGASPGELFF. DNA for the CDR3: TGTGCCAGCAGCTCTCGACAGGGGGCGTCTCCCGGGGAGCTGTTTTTT.

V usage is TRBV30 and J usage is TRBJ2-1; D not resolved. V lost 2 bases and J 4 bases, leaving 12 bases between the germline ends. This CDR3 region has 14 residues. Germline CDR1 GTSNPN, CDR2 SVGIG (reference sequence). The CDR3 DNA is TGTGCCTGGAGTCGACGGATGGATTACAATGAGCAGTTCTTC. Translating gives CAWSRRMDYNEQFF.

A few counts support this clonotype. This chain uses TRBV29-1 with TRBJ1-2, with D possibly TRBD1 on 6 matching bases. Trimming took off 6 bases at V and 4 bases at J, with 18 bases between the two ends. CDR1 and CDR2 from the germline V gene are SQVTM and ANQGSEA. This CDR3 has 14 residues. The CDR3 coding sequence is TGCAGCGTGTGGGACATGGGGCGATCCTATGGCTACACCTTC. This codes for CSVWDMGRSYGYTF.

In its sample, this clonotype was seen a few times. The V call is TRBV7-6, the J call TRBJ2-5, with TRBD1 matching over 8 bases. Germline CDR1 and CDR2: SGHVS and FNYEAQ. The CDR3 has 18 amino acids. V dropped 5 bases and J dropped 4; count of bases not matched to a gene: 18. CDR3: CASSHFRLTGELGETQYF. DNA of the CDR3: TGTGCCAGCAGCCACTTCCGGCTGACAGGGGAGTTAGGAGAGACCCAGTACTTC.

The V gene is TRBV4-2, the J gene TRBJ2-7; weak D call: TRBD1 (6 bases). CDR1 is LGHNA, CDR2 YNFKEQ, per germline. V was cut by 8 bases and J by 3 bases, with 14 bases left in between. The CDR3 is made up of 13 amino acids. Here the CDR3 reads CASAKGQNYEQYF. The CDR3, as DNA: TGTGCCAGCGCTAAGGGACAAAACTACGAGCAGTACTTC.

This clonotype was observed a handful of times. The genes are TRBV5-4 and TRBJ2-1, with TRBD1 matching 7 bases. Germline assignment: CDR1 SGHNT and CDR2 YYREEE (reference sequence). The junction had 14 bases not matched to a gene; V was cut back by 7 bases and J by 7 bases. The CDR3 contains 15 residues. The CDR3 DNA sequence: TGTGCCAGCGTTCGAGGGGGCGATACATTAAATGAGCAGTTCTTC. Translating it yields CASVRGGDTLNEQFF.

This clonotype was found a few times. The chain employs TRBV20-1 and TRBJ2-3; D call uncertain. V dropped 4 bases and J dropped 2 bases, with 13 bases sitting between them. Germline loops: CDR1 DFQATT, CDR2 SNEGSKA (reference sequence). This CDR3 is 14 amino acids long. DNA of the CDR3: TGCAGTGCTATTCGGCGAATTACCACAGATACGCAGTATTTT. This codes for CSAIRRITTDTQYF.

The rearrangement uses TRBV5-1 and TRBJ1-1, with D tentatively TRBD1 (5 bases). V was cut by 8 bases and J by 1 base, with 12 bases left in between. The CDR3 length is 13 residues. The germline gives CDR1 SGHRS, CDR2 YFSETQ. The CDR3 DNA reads TGCGCCAGTCAGAGGACACCGAACACTGAAGCTTTCTTT. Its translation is CASQRTPNTEAFF. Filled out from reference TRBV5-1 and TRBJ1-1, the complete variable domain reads KAGVTQTPRYLIKTRGQQVTLSCSPISGHRSVSWYQQTPGQGLQFLFEYFSETQRNKGNFPGRFSGRQFSNSRSEMNVSTLELGDSALYLCASQRTPNTEAFFGQGTRLTVV.

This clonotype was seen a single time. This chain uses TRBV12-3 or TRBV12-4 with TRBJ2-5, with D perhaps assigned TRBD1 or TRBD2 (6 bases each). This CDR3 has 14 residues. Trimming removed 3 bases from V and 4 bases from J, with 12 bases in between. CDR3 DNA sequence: TGTGCCAGCAGTTTTAAACAGGGAGGAGAGACCCAGTACTTC. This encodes CASSFKQGGETQYF.

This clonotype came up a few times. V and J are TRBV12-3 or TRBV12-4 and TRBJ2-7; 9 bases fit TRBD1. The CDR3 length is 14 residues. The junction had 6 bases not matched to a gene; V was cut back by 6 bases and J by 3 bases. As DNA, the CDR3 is TGTGCCAGCAGAACCGGGACAGGGCTCTACGAGCAGTACTTC. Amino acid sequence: CASRTGTGLYEQYF.

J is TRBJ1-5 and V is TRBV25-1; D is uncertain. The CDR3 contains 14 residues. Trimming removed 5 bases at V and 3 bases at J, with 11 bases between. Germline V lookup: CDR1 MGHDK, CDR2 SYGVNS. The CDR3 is CASSSDGPNQPQHF. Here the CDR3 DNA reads TGTGCCAGCAGTTCGGACGGACCCAATCAGCCCCAGCATTTT.

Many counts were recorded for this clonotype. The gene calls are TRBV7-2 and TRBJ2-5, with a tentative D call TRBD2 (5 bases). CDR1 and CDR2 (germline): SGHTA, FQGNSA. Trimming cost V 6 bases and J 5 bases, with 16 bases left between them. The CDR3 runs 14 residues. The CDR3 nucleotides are TGTGCCAGCAGTGGGAGCCCCGGACTCGAGACCCAGTACTTC. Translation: CASSGSPGLETQYF. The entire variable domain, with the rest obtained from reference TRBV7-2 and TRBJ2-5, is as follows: GAGVSQSPSNKVTEKGKDVELRCDPISGHTALYWYRQSLGQGLEFLIYFQGNSAPDKSGLPSDRFSAERTGGSVSTLTIQRTQQEDSAVYLCASSGSPGLETQYFGPGTRLLVL.

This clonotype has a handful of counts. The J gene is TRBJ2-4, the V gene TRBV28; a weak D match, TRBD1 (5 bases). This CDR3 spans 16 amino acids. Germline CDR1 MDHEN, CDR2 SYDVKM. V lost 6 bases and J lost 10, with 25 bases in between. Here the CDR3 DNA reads TGTGCCAGCAGCCCCCCCCAGGGATCCCGACTGAATATTCAGTACTTC. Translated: CASSPPQGSRLNIQYF.

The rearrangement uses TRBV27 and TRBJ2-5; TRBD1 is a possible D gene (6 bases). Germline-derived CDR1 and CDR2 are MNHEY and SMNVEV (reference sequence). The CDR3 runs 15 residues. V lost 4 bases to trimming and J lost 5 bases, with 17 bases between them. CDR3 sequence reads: CASSSQGSSGETQYF. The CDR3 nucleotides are TGTGCCAGCAGTTCTCAGGGGTCTAGTGGTGAGACCCAGTACTTC.

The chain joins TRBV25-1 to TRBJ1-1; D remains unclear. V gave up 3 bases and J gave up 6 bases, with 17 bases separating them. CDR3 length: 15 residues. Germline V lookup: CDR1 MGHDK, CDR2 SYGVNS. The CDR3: CASSDHQSTYAEAFF. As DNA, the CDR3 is TGTGCCAGCAGTGACCACCAGTCCACCTACGCTGAAGCTTTCTTT.

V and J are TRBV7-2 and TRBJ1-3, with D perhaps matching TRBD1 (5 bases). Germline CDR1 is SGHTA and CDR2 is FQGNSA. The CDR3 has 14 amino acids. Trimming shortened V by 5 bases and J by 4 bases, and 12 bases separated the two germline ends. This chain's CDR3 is CASSLRTRGNTIYF. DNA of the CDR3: TGTGCCAGCAGCCTCCGGACAAGAGGAAACACCATATATTTT.

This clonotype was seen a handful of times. The CDR3 sequence: CASSLRRWGQGHYNEQFF. CDR3 bases: TGTGCCAGCAGCTTAAGGAGGTGGGGACAGGGGCATTACAATGAGCAGTTCTTC. The gene calls are TRBV7-3 and TRBJ2-1; TRBD1 agrees at 10 bases. The CDR3 consists of 18 residues. Germline CDR1 reads SGHTA; CDR2 reads FQGTGA. The ends lost 1 base at V and 4 bases at J; junction bases unmatched: 10.

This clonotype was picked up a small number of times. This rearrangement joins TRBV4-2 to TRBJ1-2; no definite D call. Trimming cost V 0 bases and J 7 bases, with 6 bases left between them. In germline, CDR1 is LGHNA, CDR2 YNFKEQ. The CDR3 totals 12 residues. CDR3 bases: TGTGCCAGCAGCCAAGAAATCGGTGGCTACACCTTC. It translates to CASSQEIGGYTF.

CDR3 bases: TGCGCCAGCAGCCCGGGGACCGCGTTCTACGAGCAGTACTTC. This gives the protein CASSPGTAFYEQYF. The gene calls are TRBV5-1 and TRBJ2-7; D possibly uses TRBD1 or TRBD2 (5 bases each). V lost 4 bases to trimming and J lost 3 bases, with 14 bases between them. This CDR3 has 14 residues. Germline assignment: CDR1 SGHRS and CDR2 YFSETQ.

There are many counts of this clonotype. The CDR3 DNA follows: TGTGCCAGCAGTTACGGGCCCACCGGGGAGCTGTTTTTT. Encoded protein: CASSYGPTGELFF. The genes are TRBV6-5 and TRBJ2-2; D ambiguous. V dropped 2 bases and J dropped 4 bases, with 5 bases sitting between them. Germline values: CDR1 MNHEY, CDR2 SVGAGI. CDR3 length: 13 amino acids.

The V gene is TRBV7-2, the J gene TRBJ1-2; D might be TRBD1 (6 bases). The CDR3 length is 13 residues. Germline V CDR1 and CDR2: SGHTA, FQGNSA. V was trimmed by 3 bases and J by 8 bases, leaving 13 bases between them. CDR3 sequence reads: CASSLGAGAGYTF. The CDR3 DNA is TGTGCCAGCAGCTTGGGGGCAGGGGCAGGCTACACCTTC.

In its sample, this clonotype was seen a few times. The CDR3 is CSARDPFGDTEAFF. The CDR3 DNA reads as TGCAGTGCTAGAGACCCCTTCGGGGACACTGAAGCTTTCTTT. This sequence joins TRBV20-1 and TRBJ1-1; D gene unclear. Per the germline V gene, CDR1 is DFQATT and CDR2 is SNEGSKA (reference sequence). Trimming shortened V by 0 bases and J by 3 bases, and 11 bases separated the two germline ends. The CDR3 covers 14 residues.

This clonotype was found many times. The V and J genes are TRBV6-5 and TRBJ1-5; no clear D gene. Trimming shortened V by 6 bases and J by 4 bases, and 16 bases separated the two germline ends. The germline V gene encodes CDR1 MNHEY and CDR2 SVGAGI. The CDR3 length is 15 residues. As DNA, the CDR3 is TGTGCCAGCAGCCCCCGGGCCGCGAGAAATCAGCCCCAGCATTTT. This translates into CASSPRAARNQPQHF.

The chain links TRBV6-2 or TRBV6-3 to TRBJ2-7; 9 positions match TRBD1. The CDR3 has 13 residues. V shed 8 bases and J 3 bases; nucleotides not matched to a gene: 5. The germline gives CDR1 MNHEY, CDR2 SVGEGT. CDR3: CASSWDRDYEQYF. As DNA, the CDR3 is TGTGCCAGCTCATGGGACAGGGACTACGAGCAGTACTTC.